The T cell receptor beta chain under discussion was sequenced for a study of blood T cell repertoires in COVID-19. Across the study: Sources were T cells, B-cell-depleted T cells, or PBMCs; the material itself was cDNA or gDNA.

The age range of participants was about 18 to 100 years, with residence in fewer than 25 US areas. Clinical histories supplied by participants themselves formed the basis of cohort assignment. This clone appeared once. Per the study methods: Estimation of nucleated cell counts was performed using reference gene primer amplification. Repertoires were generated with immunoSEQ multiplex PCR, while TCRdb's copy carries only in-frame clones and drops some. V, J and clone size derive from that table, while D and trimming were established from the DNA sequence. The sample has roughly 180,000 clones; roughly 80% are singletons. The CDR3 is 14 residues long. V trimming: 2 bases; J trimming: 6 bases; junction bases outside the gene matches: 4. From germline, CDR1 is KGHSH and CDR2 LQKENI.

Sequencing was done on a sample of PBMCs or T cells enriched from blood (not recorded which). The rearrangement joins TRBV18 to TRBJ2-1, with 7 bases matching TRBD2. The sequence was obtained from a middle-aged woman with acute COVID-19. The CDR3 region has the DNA TGTGCCAGCTCACCAATGATAGCGGGCAATGAGCAGTTCTTC. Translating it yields CASSPMIAGNEQFF.